This is a list of T cell receptor beta chains from one sample in a study of T-cell reconstitution after alpha-beta-depleted transplantation in children. TCRdb reprocessed the PCR reads via MiXCR and lists one record per CDR3 protein. The data show 250,000 to 400,000 distinct CDR3 sequences, approximately 23% seen once. The specimen comprised PBMCs, mostly from graft donor cells, sampled 180 days after TCRalphabeta/CD19-depleted stem cell transplant. Source of these receptors: a male patient between 10 and 17 years old who had a stem cell transplant for acute lymphoblastic leukemia, so the T cells may come from the graft donor. Each CDR3 is given with its conserved first and last residue. Each record gives: J gene, clone size, V gene, D gene, CDR3 protein, CDR3 DNA. D genes are given only for firm matches. Some rows have no size entry. The others give once, few or many, or a class for an expanded clone.

>TRBJ2-7|few|TRBV20-1|NA
CSARDTYEQYF
TGCAGTGCTAGAGATACCTACGAGCAGTACTTC
>TRBJ2-7|once|TRBV7-9|NA
CASVPRTTNYEQYF
TGTGCCAGCGTACCCCGGACAACTAACTACGAGCAGTACTTC
>TRBJ2-2|few|TRBV5-1|TRBD2
CASSSYLKGLAGNTGELFF
TGCGCCAGCAGCTCTTATTTAAAGGGACTAGCGGGGAACACCGGGGAGCTGTTTTTT
>TRBJ2-7|many|TRBV11-2|TRBD1
CASSLASGTAYEQYF
TGTGCCAGCAGCTTAGCATCCGGGACAGCATACGAGCAGTACTTC
>TRBJ2-3|NA|TRBV4-1|NA
CASRAGNTDTQYF
TGCGCCAGCAGGGCAGGGAACACAGATACGCAGTATTTT
>TRBJ2-7|NA|TRBV12-3/TRBV12-4|NA
CASSREIYEQYF
TGTGCCAGCAGCCGAGAAATCTACGAGCAGTACTTC
>TRBJ2-3|NA|TRBV7-9|NA
CASSFGAFSSGTDTQYF
TGTGCCAGCAGCTTTGGTGCGTTCTCTAGCGGCACAGATACGCAGTATTTT
>TRBJ1-2|NA|TRBV29-1|NA
CSVEVLSGYTF
TGCAGCGTTGAAGTGCTCAGCGGCTACACCTTC
>TRBJ1-6|few|TRBV20-1|TRBD1
CSAPGQGRFTLHF
TGCAGTGCTCCGGGACAGGGACGTTTCACCCTCCACTTT
>TRBJ2-1|few|TRBV5-1|TRBD2
CASSLTSGRPGNEQFF
TGCGCCAGCAGCCTCACTAGCGGGAGACCGGGCAATGAGCAGTTCTTC
>TRBJ2-6|NA|TRBV20-1|NA
CSAPPPSGANVLTF
TGCAGTGCCCCACCACCGTCTGGGGCCAACGTCCTGACTTTC
>TRBJ2-7|few|TRBV12-3/TRBV12-4|NA
CASSRGHLTYEQYF
TGTGCCAGCAGTAGGGGACACCTTACCTACGAGCAGTACTTC
>TRBJ2-7|few|TRBV12-3/TRBV12-4|NA
CASSLAVFGAMSYEQYF
TGTGCCAGCAGTTTAGCGGTCTTCGGGGCAATGTCCTACGAGCAGTACTTC
>TRBJ1-3|NA|TRBV5-1|NA
CASHEGSSGNTIYF
TGCGCCAGCCATGAGGGAAGCTCTGGAAACACCATATATTTT
>TRBJ2-4|NA|TRBV5-1|TRBD2
CASSPGTSRAVAYIQYF
TGCGCCAGCAGCCCGGGGACTAGCCGCGCGGTAGCATACATTCAGTACTTC
>TRBJ2-3|NA|TRBV5-1|NA
CASSQLGLTSTDTQYF
TGCGCCAGCAGCCAACTAGGCCTTACTAGCACAGATACGCAGTATTTT
>TRBJ1-4|NA|TRBV5-1|NA
CASSLGGQFNEKLFF
TGCGCCAGCAGCTTGGGTGGACAGTTTAATGAAAAACTGTTTTTT
>TRBJ2-2|few|TRBV5-1|TRBD1
CASRTDRVNTGELFF
TGCGCCAGCAGAACGGACAGGGTGAACACCGGGGAGCTGTTTTTT
>TRBJ2-2|NA|TRBV24-1|NA
CATSGPYTGELFF
TGTGCCACCAGTGGCCCTTACACCGGGGAGCTGTTTTTT